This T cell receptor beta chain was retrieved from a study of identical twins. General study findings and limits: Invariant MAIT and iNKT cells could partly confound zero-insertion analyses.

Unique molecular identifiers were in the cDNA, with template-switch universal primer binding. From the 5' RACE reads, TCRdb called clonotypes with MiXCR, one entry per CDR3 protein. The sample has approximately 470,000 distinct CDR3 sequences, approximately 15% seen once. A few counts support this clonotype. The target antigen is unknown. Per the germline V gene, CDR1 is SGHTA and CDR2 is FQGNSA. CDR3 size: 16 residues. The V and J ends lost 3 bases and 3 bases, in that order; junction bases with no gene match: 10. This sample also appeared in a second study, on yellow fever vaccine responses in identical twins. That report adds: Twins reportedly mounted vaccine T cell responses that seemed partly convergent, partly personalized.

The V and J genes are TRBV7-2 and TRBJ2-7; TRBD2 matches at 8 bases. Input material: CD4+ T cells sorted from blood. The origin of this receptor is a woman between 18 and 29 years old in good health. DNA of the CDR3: TGTGCCAGCAGCTTGGAGGGAAGCGGGAGAGGCTACGAGCAGTACTTC. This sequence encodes CASSLEGSGRGYEQYF. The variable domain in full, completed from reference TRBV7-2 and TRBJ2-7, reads GAGVSQSPSNKVTEKGKDVELRCDPISGHTALYWYRQSLGQGLEFLIYFQGNSAPDKSGLPSDRFSAERTGGSVSTLTIQRTQQEDSAVYLCASSLEGSGRGYEQYFGPGTRLTVT.